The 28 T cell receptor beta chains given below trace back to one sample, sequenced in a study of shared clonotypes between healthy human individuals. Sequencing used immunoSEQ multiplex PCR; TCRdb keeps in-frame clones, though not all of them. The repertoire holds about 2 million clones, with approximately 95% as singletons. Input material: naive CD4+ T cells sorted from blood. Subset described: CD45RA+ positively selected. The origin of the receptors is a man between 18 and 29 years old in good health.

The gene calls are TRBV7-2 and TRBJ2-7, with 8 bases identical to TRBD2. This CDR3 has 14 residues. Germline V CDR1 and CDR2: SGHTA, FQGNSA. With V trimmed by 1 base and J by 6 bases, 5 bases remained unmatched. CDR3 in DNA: TGTGCCAGCAGCTTAGTGGGTGCGGGGGGCGAGCAGTACTTC. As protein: CASSLVGAGGEQYF.

The CDR3 loop reads CASSEYIAGRIQETQYF. The CDR3 DNA follows: TGTGCCAGCAGTGAATATATAGCGGGAAGGATCCAAGAGACCCAGTACTTC. The V call is TRBV2, the J call TRBJ2-5; 8 bases fit TRBD2. V trimming: 2 bases; J trimming: 1 base; junction bases outside the gene matches: 9. The V gene's germline CDR1 is SNHLY and CDR2 FYNNEI. The CDR3 has 17 residues.

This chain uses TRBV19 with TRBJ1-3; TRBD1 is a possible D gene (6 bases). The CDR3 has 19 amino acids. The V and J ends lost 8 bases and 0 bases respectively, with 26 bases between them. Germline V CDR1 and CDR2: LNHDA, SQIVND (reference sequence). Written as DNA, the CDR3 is TGTGCCAGTTCCCTCCGTTTTTCTGGACAGCTGAGCTCTGGAAACACCATATATTTT. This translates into CASSLRFSGQLSSGNTIYF.

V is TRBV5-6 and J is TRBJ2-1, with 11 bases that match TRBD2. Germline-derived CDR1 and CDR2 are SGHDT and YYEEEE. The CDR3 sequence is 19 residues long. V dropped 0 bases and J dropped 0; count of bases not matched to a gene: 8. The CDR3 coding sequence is TGTGCCAGCAGCTTGGGTCTAGCGGGAGGTTACAGCTCCTACAATGAGCAGTTCTTC. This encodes CASSLGLAGGYSSYNEQFF. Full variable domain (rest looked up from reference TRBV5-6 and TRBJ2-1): DAGVTQSPTHLIKTRGQQVTLRCSPKSGHDTVSWYQQALGQGPQFIFQYYEEEERQRGNFPDRFSGHQFPNYSSELNVNALLLGDSALYLCASSLGLAGGYSSYNEQFFGPGTRLTVL.

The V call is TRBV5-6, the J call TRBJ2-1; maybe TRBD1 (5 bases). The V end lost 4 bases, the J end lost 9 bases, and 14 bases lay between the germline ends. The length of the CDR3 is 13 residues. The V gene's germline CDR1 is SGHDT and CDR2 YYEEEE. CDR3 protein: CASSVRRVGEQFF. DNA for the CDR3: TGTGCCAGCAGCGTACGCAGGGTTGGTGAGCAGTTCTTC.

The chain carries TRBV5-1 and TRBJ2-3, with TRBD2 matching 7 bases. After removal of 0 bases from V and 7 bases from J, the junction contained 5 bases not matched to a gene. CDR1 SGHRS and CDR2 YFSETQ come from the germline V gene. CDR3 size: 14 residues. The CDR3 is CASSLGLASNTQYF. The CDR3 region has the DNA TGCGCCAGCAGCTTGGGACTAGCCTCGAATACGCAGTATTTT.

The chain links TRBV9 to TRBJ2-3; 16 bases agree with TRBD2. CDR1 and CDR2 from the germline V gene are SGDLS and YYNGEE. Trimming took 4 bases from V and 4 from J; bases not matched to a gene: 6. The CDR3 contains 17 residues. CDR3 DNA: TGTGCCAGCAGCCCGCAAGGGACTAGCGGGAGGGCAGATACGCAGTATTTT. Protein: CASSPQGTSGRADTQYF.

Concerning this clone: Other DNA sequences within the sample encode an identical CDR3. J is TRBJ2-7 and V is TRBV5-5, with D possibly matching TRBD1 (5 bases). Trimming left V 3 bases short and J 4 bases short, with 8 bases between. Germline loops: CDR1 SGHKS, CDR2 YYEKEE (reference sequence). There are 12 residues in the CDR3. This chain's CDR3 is CASSSQGYEQYF. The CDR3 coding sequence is TGTGCCAGCAGCTCCCAGGGATACGAGCAGTACTTC. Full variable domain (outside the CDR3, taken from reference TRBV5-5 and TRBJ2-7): DAGVTQSPTHLIKTRGQQVTLRCSPISGHKSVSWYQQVLGQGPQFIFQYYEKEERGRGNFPDRFSARQFPNYSSELNVNALLLGDSALYLCASSSQGYEQYFGPGTRLTVT.

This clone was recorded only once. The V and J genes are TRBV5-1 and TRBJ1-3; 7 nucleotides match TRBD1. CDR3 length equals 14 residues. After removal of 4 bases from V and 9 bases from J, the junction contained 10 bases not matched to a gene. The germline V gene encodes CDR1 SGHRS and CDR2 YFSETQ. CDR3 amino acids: CASSPPLTGSTIYF. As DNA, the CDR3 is TGCGCCAGCAGCCCCCCACTGACAGGGTCCACCATATATTTT.

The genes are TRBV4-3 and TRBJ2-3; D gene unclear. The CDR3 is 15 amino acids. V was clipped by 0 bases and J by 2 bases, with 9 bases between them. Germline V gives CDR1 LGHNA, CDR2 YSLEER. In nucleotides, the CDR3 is TGCGCCAGCAGCCAAGATTTTACTTCCACAGATACGCAGTATTTT. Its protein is CASSQDFTSTDTQYF.

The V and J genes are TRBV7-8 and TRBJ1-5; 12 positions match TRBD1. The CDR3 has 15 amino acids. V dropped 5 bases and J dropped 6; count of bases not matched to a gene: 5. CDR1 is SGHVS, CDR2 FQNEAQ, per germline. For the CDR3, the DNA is TGTGCCAGCAGCGCCGGGACAGGGGGCTCTCAGCCCCAGCATTTT. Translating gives CASSAGTGGSQPQHF.

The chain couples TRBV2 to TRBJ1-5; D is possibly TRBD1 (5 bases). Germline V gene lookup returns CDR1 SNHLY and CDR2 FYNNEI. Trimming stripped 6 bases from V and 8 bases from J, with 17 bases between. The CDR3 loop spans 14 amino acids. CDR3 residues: CASSRGTAREPQHF. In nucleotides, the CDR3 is TGTGCCAGCAGCAGAGGGACCGCCCGGGAGCCCCAGCATTTT. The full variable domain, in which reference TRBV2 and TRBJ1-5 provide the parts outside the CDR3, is EPEVTQTPSHQVTQMGQEVILRCVPISNHLYFYWYRQILGQKVEFLVSFYNNEISEKSEIFDDQFSVERPDGSNFTLKIRSTKLEDSAMYFCASSRGTAREPQHFGDGTRLSIL.

Here the CDR3 reads CAISPVPGESDEQYF. In DNA, the CDR3 is TGTGCCATCAGCCCCGTTCCCGGAGAAAGCGACGAGCAGTACTTC. V gene TRBV10-3 combines with J gene TRBJ2-7; D is uncertain. V lost 6 bases and J 5 bases, leaving 20 bases between the germline ends. This CDR3 has 15 amino acids. Germline lookup yields CDR1 ENHRY and CDR2 SYGVKD.

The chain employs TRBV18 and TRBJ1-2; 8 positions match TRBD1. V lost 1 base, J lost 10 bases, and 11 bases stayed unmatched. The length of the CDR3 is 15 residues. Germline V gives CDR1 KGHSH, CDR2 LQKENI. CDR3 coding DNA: TGTGCCAGCTCACCACAGGGTGTCAGGGGGCGCGACTACACCTTC. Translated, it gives CASSPQGVRGRDYTF.

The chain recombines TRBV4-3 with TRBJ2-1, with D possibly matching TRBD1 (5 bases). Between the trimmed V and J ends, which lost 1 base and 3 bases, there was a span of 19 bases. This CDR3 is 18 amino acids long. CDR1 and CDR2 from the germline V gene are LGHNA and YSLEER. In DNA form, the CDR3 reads TGCGCCAGCAGCCAAGGGGGCTTGGGGTCAACTTACTACAATGAGCAGTTCTTC. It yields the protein CASSQGGLGSTYYNEQFF.

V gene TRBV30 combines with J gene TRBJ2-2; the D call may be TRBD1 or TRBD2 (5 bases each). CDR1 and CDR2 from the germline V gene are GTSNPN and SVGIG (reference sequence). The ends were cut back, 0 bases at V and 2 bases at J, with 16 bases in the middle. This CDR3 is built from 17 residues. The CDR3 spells CAWSVLQEVNNTGELFF. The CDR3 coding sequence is TGTGCCTGGAGTGTACTACAGGAGGTTAACAACACCGGGGAGCTGTTTTTT.

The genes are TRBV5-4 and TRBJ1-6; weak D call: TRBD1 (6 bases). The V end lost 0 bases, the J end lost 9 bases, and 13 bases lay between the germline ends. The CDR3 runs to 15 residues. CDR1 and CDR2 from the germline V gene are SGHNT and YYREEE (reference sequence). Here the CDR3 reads CASSLGQGQTSPLHF. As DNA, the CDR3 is TGTGCCAGCAGCTTGGGGCAGGGGCAAACTTCACCCCTCCACTTT. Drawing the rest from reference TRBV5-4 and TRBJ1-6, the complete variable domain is ETGVTQSPTHLIKTRGQQVTLRCSSQSGHNTVSWYQQALGQGPQFIFQYYREEENGRGNFPPRFSGLQFPNYSSELNVNALELDDSALYLCASSLGQGQTSPLHFGNGTRLTVT.

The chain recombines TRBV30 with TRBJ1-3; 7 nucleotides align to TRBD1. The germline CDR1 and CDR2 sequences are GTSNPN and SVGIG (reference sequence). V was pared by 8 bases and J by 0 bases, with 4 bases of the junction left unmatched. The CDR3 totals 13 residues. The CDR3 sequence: CAEGANSGNTIYF. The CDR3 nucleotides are TGTGCCGAGGGGGCGAACTCTGGAAACACCATATATTTT.

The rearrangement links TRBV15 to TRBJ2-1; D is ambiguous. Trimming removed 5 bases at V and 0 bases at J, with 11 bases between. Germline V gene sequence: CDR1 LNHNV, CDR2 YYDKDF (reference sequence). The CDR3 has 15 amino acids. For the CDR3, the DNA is TGTGCCACCAGCCCCCTCGGCAGCTCCTACAATGAGCAGTTCTTC. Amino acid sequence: CATSPLGSSYNEQFF. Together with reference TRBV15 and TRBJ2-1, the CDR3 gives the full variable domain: DAMVIQNPRYQVTQFGKPVTLSCSQTLNHNVMYWYQQKSSQAPKLLFHYYDKDFNNEADTPDNFQSRRPNTSFCFLDIRSPGLGDTAMYLCATSPLGSSYNEQFFGPGTRLTVL.

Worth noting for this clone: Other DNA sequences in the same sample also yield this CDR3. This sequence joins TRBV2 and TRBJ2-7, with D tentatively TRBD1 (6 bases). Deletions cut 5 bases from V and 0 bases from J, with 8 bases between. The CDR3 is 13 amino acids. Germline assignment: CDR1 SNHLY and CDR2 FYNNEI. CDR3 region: CASSRDTSYEQYF. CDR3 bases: TGTGCCAGCAGTCGGGACACCTCCTACGAGCAGTACTTC.

CDR3 sequence reads: CASSLDGGRAAYEQYF. The CDR3 DNA reads TGTGCCAGCAGCTTAGATGGCGGGAGGGCCGCCTACGAGCAGTACTTC. This rearrangement joins TRBV7-2 to TRBJ2-7; 9 nucleotides agree with TRBD2. In germline, CDR1 is SGHTA, CDR2 FQGNSA. The trim removed 1 base at V and 2 bases at J, leaving 6 bases unmatched. This CDR3 comprises 16 residues.

CDR3: CASLGQPNYGYTF. DNA of the CDR3: TGTGCCAGCCTGGGACAGCCGAACTATGGCTACACCTTC. This chain uses TRBV19 with TRBJ1-2; 7 bases are a match to TRBD1. Germline V gene lookup returns CDR1 LNHDA and CDR2 SQIVND (reference sequence). This CDR3 is 13 amino acids long. The V gene end was trimmed by 9 bases and the J gene end by 2 bases; junction bases not matched to a gene: 6.

The DNA for the CDR3 is TGTGCCAGCAGTCCCCTGAGGGAAAAACTGTTTTTT. This gives the protein CASSPLREKLFF. The chain joins TRBV28 to TRBJ1-4; D is uncertain. CDR1 is MDHEN and CDR2 is SYDVKM in the germline V gene. With 5 bases removed from V and 8 bases from J, the gap between germline ends came to 9 bases. CDR3 length: 12 amino acids. Supplemented by reference TRBV28 and TRBJ1-4, the full variable domain reads DVKVTQSSRYLVKRTGEKVFLECVQDMDHENMFWYRQDPGLGLRLIYFSYDVKMKEKGDIPEGYSVSREKKERFSLILESASTNQTSMYLCASSPLREKLFFGSGTQLSVL.

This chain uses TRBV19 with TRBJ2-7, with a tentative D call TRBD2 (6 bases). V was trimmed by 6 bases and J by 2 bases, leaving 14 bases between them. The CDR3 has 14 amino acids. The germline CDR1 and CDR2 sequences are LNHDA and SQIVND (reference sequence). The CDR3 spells CASRRTGGPYEQYF. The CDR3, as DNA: TGTGCCAGTAGGAGGACCGGGGGACCCTACGAGCAGTACTTC.

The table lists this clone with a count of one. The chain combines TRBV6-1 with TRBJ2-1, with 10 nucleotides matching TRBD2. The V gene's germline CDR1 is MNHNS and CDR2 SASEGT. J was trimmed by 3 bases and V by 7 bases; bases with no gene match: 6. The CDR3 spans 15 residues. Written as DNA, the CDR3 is TGTGCCAGCATCGTTTCTAGCGGGAGCTACAATGAGCAGTTCTTC. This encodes CASIVSSGSYNEQFF.

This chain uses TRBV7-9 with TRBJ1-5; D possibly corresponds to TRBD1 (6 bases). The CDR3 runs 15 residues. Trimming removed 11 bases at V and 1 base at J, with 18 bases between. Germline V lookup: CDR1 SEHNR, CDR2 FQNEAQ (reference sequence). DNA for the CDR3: TGTGCCCCAGCGTTATTCCAGGGGAGCAATCAGCCCCAGCATTTT. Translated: CAPALFQGSNQPQHF.

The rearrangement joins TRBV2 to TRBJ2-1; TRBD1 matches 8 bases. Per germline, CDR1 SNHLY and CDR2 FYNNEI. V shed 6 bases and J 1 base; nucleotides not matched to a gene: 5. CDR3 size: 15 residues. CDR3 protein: CASRRDRPSYNEQFF. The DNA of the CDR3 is TGTGCCAGCAGGCGGGACAGGCCTTCCTACAATGAGCAGTTCTTC.

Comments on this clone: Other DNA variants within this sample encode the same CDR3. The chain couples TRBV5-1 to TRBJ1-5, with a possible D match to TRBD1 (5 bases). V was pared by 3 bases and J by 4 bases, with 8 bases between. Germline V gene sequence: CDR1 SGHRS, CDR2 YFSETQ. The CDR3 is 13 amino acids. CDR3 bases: TGCGCCAGCAGCTCTGGGGCAAATCAGCCCCAGCATTTT. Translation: CASSSGANQPQHF. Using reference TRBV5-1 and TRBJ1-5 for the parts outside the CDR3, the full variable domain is KAGVTQTPRYLIKTRGQQVTLSCSPISGHRSVSWYQQTPGQGLQFLFEYFSETQRNKGNFPGRFSGRQFSNSRSEMNVSTLELGDSALYLCASSSGANQPQHFGDGTRLSIL.